The 32 T cell receptor beta chains listed next were all sequenced from one sample in a study of immune evolution from preneoplasia to lung adenocarcinoma. Sequencing was performed with immunoSEQ multiplex PCR; in TCRdb, only in-frame clones are kept and a portion is missing. The sample has 11,000 to 15,000 clones; approximately 80% are singletons. Sequenced input: FFPE minimally invasive lung adenocarcinoma tissue. Receptors originate from a person aged 70 to 79 with lung adenocarcinoma.

The chain has TRBV9 and TRBJ1-6; D remains unclear. Germline V gene data show CDR1 as SGDLS and CDR2 as YYNGEE. The V and J ends lost 3 bases and 3 bases respectively, with 10 bases between them. This CDR3 has 15 residues. CDR3 protein: CASSGTVLYNSPLHF. In DNA form, the CDR3 reads TGTGCCAGCAGCGGGACGGTCCTCTATAATTCACCCCTCCACTTT.

V and J are TRBV19 and TRBJ2-6, with TRBD1 as a possible D gene (5 bases). The germline V gene encodes CDR1 LNHDA and CDR2 SQIVND (reference sequence). The ends were cut back, 5 bases at V and 5 bases at J, with 16 bases in the middle. This CDR3 has 16 amino acids. The CDR3 DNA reads TGTGCCAGTAGTTTTACCAGGACAAGTCGGGCCAACGTCCTGACTTTC. Translation: CASSFTRTSRANVLTF.

This chain links TRBV5-4 with TRBJ1-3, with D possibly matching TRBD1 (5 bases). The CDR3 has 13 residues. Trimming left V 5 bases short and J 4 bases short, with 10 bases between. Germline CDR1 is SGHNT and CDR2 is YYREEE (reference sequence). CDR3 amino acids: CASSRGSGNTIYF. The DNA of the CDR3 is TGTGCCAGCAGTAGGGGTTCGGGAAACACCATATATTTT. Supplemented by reference TRBV5-4 and TRBJ1-3, the full variable domain reads ETGVTQSPTHLIKTRGQQVTLRCSSQSGHNTVSWYQQALGQGPQFIFQYYREEENGRGNFPPRFSGLQFPNYSSELNVNALELDDSALYLCASSRGSGNTIYFGEGSWLTVV.

This chain joins TRBV7-2 and TRBJ1-1; D gene uncertain. The CDR3 loop spans 14 amino acids. Germline V gives CDR1 SGHTA, CDR2 FQGNSA. Trimming left V 5 bases short and J 4 bases short, with 14 bases between. In DNA, the CDR3 is TGTGCCAGCAGCCGCGACGGCCCGGCCACTGAAGCTTTCTTT. The encoded protein is CASSRDGPATEAFF.

This chain links TRBV20-1 with TRBJ2-1, with TRBD1 as a possible D gene (5 bases). The CDR3 runs to 11 residues. V lost 0 bases and J lost 12, with 9 bases in between. Germline CDR1 reads DFQATT; CDR2 reads SNEGSKA (reference sequence). The CDR3 DNA follows: TGCAGTGCTAGAGATGGGGCAGGGCAGTTCTTC. Protein sequence: CSARDGAGQFF.

This clone was picked up one time. The rearrangement links TRBV5-1 to TRBJ1-1; D not certain. Germline V gene lookup returns CDR1 SGHRS and CDR2 YFSETQ. The length of the CDR3 is 14 residues. Trimming shortened V by 0 bases and J by 2 bases, and 8 bases separated the two germline ends. The CDR3 loop is CASSLVVGNTEAFF. Written as DNA, the CDR3 is TGCGCCAGCAGCTTGGTTGTGGGTAACACTGAAGCTTTCTTT.

This clone came up a few times. The V call is TRBV7-9, the J call TRBJ2-1; 7 bases are a match to TRBD1. Germline CDR1 SEHNR, CDR2 FQNEAQ (reference sequence). With V trimmed by 4 bases and J by 4 bases, 7 bases remained unmatched. This CDR3 has 15 residues. The chain's CDR3 is CASSSGDSLYNEQFF. For the CDR3, the DNA is TGTGCCAGCAGCTCCGGGGACAGCCTTTACAATGAGCAGTTCTTC.

The rearrangement joins TRBV9 to TRBJ1-1; TRBD1 might be the D (5 bases). V lost 4 bases to trimming and J lost 0 bases, with 10 bases between them. This CDR3 is 14 amino acids long. Per the germline V gene, CDR1 is SGDLS and CDR2 is YYNGEE. The CDR3 sequence is CASSFGTVNTEAFF. The CDR3 DNA follows: TGTGCCAGCAGCTTCGGGACGGTGAACACTGAAGCTTTCTTT.

V usage is TRBV14 and J usage is TRBJ2-1; 11 positions match TRBD2. V shed 4 bases, J shed 0 bases, and the junction held 2 bases outside the gene matches. CDR1 and CDR2 (germline): SGHDN, FVKESK. The CDR3 is 16 amino acids. CDR3 in DNA: TGTGCCAGCAGCCCTAGCGGGAGGCCCTCCTACAATGAGCAGTTCTTC. Encoded protein: CASSPSGRPSYNEQFF.

V usage is TRBV7-9 and J usage is TRBJ2-5, with D tentatively TRBD1 (6 bases). The V gene lost 8 bases and the J gene lost 4 bases, with 23 bases spanning the gap. Germline V CDR1 and CDR2: SEHNR, FQNEAQ (reference sequence). This CDR3 has 16 amino acids. CDR3 sequence reads: CASRPRDTFRGETQYF. The CDR3 DNA sequence: TGTGCCAGCCGACCCCGGGACACCTTTCGGGGAGAGACCCAGTACTTC.

CDR3 nucleotide sequence: TGTGCCAGCAGTAAATCGACTAGCGGGAGGACGGATCGGTACTTC. This translates into CASSKSTSGRTDRYF. The chain is built from TRBV28 and TRBJ2-7, with 13 bases fitting TRBD2. This CDR3 region has 15 residues. Germline-derived CDR1 and CDR2 are MDHEN and SYDVKM. Losses at the gene ends were 5 bases for V and 12 bases for J; bases not matched to a gene: 13.

The V call is TRBV7-3, the J call TRBJ2-2; D not resolved. Germline-derived CDR1 and CDR2 are SGHTA and FQGTGA. Between the trimmed V and J ends, which lost 5 bases and 4 bases, there was a span of 14 bases. There are 15 residues in the CDR3. CDR3 loop: CASSNKLPGTGELFF. The CDR3 DNA reads TGTGCCAGCAGCAATAAACTCCCGGGCACCGGGGAGCTGTTTTTT.

The V gene is TRBV11-2, the J gene TRBJ2-1; D call uncertain. This CDR3 has 14 amino acids. The V and J ends lost 0 bases and 9 bases respectively, with 12 bases between them. From germline, CDR1 is SGHAT and CDR2 FQNNGV. CDR3 coding DNA: TGTGCCAGCAGCTTAGAGGGCCGGACGATTGAGCAGTTCTTC. Translated: CASSLEGRTIEQFF.

This clone has only one observation. The J gene is TRBJ2-3, the V gene TRBV7-8; 10 bases are shared with TRBD1. The CDR3 spans 16 residues. The trim removed 0 bases at V and 4 bases at J, leaving 4 bases unmatched. Germline CDR1 SGHVS, CDR2 FQNEAQ. CDR3 in amino acids: CASSLALGTGADTQYF. The CDR3 nucleotides read TGTGCCAGCAGCTTAGCTCTCGGGACAGGGGCAGATACGCAGTATTTT.

The J gene is TRBJ2-2, the V gene TRBV5-1; D gene ambiguous. V was shortened by 3 bases and J by 1 base, with 4 bases between the two germline ends. This CDR3 contains 13 residues. The germline V gene has CDR1 SGHRS and CDR2 YFSETQ. The CDR3 DNA follows: TGCGCCAGCAGCTCGGGGAACACCGGGGAGCTGTTTTTT. It yields the protein CASSSGNTGELFF.

The gene calls are TRBV30 and TRBJ1-2, with 10 bases aligning to TRBD1. After removal of 2 bases from V and 7 bases from J, the junction contained 13 bases not matched to a gene. This CDR3 contains 16 residues. The germline V gene has CDR1 GTSNPN and CDR2 SVGIG (reference sequence). The CDR3 nucleotides are TGTGCCTGGAGTAGGGGACCCGGACAGGGGGGCACTGGCTACACCTTC. Residues: CAWSRGPGQGGTGYTF.

This clone was seen a handful of times. The chain couples TRBV29-1 to TRBJ1-3, with D uncertain. The CDR3 runs to 14 residues. Trimming took off 7 bases at V and 0 bases at J, with 13 bases between the two ends. Germline CDR1 is SQVTM and CDR2 is ANQGSEA. CDR3 amino acids: CSAGVGGSGNTIYF. The DNA of the CDR3 is TGCAGCGCCGGCGTCGGTGGCTCTGGAAACACCATATATTTT.

V and J are TRBV7-8 and TRBJ2-7; the D is unclear. The V gene lost 2 bases and the J gene lost 0 bases, with 8 bases spanning the gap. From germline, CDR1 is SGHVS and CDR2 FQNEAQ. The CDR3 is 14 residues long. CDR3: CASSLISLSYEQYF. DNA for the CDR3: TGTGCCAGCAGCTTAATTAGTCTCTCCTACGAGCAGTACTTC.

This rearrangement joins TRBV7-2 to TRBJ2-1; the D call may be TRBD1 or TRBD2 (6 bases each). CDR1 SGHTA and CDR2 FQGNSA come from the germline V gene. V dropped 2 bases and J dropped 1 base, with 18 bases sitting between them. The CDR3 extends over 18 amino acids. This CDR3 reads CASSLFGQRGASYNEQFF. The CDR3 region has the DNA TGTGCCAGCAGCTTATTCGGACAGAGGGGGGCTTCCTACAATGAGCAGTTCTTC. Using reference TRBV7-2 and TRBJ2-1 for the parts outside the CDR3, the full variable domain is GAGVSQSPSNKVTEKGKDVELRCDPISGHTALYWYRQSLGQGLEFLIYFQGNSAPDKSGLPSDRFSAERTGGSVSTLTIQRTQQEDSAVYLCASSLFGQRGASYNEQFFGPGTRLTVL.

The CDR3 bases are TGTGCCAGCAGCCGCCTGAGGGGAGCGGTCCACGAGCAGTACTTC. This encodes CASSRLRGAVHEQYF. V is TRBV7-8 and J is TRBJ2-7; D could derive from TRBD1 or TRBD2 (5 bases each). Trimming left V 5 bases short and J 5 bases short, with 19 bases between. In germline, CDR1 is SGHVS, CDR2 FQNEAQ. CDR3 length equals 15 residues. Full variable domain (rest looked up from reference TRBV7-8 and TRBJ2-7): GAGVSQSPRYKVAKRGQDVALRCDPISGHVSLFWYQQALGQGPEFLTYFQNEAQLDKSGLPSDRFFAERPEGSVSTLKIQRTQQEDSAVYLCASSRLRGAVHEQYFGPGTRLTVT.

The gene calls are TRBV18 and TRBJ2-2, with a weak D call TRBD1 (6 bases). Trimming took 3 bases from V and 5 from J, leaving 22 bases between them. Germline V gene lookup returns CDR1 KGHSH and CDR2 LQKENI. The CDR3 totals 18 residues. The CDR3 region has the DNA TGTGCCAGCTCACCCACTGTCCAGGGGACCCTTAGAACCGGGGAGCTGTTTTTT. Protein: CASSPTVQGTLRTGELFF.

This clone showed up just a few times. The V and J genes are TRBV5-4 and TRBJ2-7; 10 nucleotides match TRBD2. CDR1 and CDR2 from the germline V gene are SGHNT and YYREEE (reference sequence). Germline trimming cut 4 bases from V and 5 bases from J; bases unmatched to any gene: 3. The CDR3 covers 13 residues. The CDR3 DNA reads TGTGCCAGCAGCCTAGGGACTAGCGACGAGCAGTACTTC. This codes for CASSLGTSDEQYF.

CDR3 DNA sequence: TGTGCCAGCAGCTTAGCCAGGGGTAATGAAAAACTGTTTTTT. Protein product: CASSLARGNEKLFF. This chain connects TRBV7-2 to TRBJ1-4, with a tentative D call TRBD1 (6 bases). The V end lost 0 bases, the J end lost 4 bases, and 6 bases lay between the germline ends. The CDR3 runs to 14 residues. The germline V gene encodes CDR1 SGHTA and CDR2 FQGNSA.

In nucleotides, the CDR3 is TGTGCCAGCAGCCCCGGGACAGGGGTTATCTACGAGCAGTACTTC. It yields the protein CASSPGTGVIYEQYF. This chain uses TRBV5-6 with TRBJ2-7, with 10 bases lining up with TRBD1. CDR1 is SGHDT and CDR2 is YYEEEE in the germline V gene. The CDR3 spans 15 residues. Unmatched junction bases numbered 7, after V lost 4 bases and J lost 3 bases.

This chain connects TRBV18 to TRBJ2-3; TRBD1 might be the D (5 bases). V was cut by 2 bases and J by 0 bases, with 9 bases left in between. Germline V gene lookup returns CDR1 KGHSH and CDR2 LQKENI. The CDR3 consists of 15 residues. The CDR3 loop is CASSPRQSSTDTQYF. The CDR3, as DNA: TGTGCCAGCTCACCAAGACAGTCTAGCACAGATACGCAGTATTTT.

V usage is TRBV30 and J usage is TRBJ1-2; possibly TRBD1 for D (6 bases). The CDR3 covers 13 residues. V lost 0 bases and J lost 13, with 18 bases in between. The germline V gene has CDR1 GTSNPN and CDR2 SVGIG (reference sequence). This chain's CDR3 is CAWSVLPRGPSTF. In DNA form, the CDR3 reads TGTGCCTGGAGTGTTCTCCCCAGGGGCCCGTCCACCTTC.

The J gene is TRBJ1-2, the V gene TRBV28, with 9 bases aligning to TRBD1. The CDR3 length is 14 residues. V dropped 7 bases and J dropped 2; count of bases not matched to a gene: 5. Germline-derived CDR1 and CDR2 are MDHEN and SYDVKM. DNA for the CDR3: TGTGCCAGCATAAGACAGGGGGGGAACTATGGCTACACCTTC. As protein: CASIRQGGNYGYTF.

This rearrangement joins TRBV6-5 to TRBJ1-1, with unresolved D. This CDR3 has 16 residues. Trimming took off 0 bases at V and 6 bases at J, with 17 bases between the two ends. Looked up from germline, CDR1 is MNHEY and CDR2 is SVGAGI. The CDR3 sequence: CASSYSGTIGIAEAFF. CDR3 nucleotide sequence: TGTGCCAGCAGTTACTCGGGAACTATCGGGATCGCTGAAGCTTTCTTT.

The J gene is TRBJ1-2, the V gene TRBV28; D gene ambiguous. Germline values: CDR1 MDHEN, CDR2 SYDVKM. V was pared by 6 bases and J by 1 base, with 9 bases between. The CDR3 length is 13 residues. Here the CDR3 reads CASRTTLNYGYTF. The CDR3 bases are TGTGCCAGCAGAACTACCCTTAACTATGGCTACACCTTC.

J is TRBJ1-6 and V is TRBV15; D is uncertain. Germline V lookup: CDR1 LNHNV, CDR2 YYDKDF (reference sequence). CDR3 size: 14 residues. Trimming pared 1 base from V and 9 bases from J, leaving 10 bases between. DNA of the CDR3: TGTGCCACCAGCAGAGGGGATTTTGGTTCACCCCTCCACTTT. It translates to CATSRGDFGSPLHF.

CDR3 DNA sequence: TGTGCCAGCAGCCGGGACAGGGAGGGTGGCTACACCTTC. Amino acids: CASSRDREGGYTF. V gene TRBV11-2 combines with J gene TRBJ1-2; 9 nucleotides match TRBD1. The germline V gene encodes CDR1 SGHAT and CDR2 FQNNGV. The CDR3 consists of 13 residues. Unmatched junction bases numbered 5, after V lost 5 bases and J lost 7 bases. Full variable domain (rest looked up from reference TRBV11-2 and TRBJ1-2): EAGVAQSPRYKIIEKRQSVAFWCNPISGHATLYWYQQILGQGPKLLIQFQNNGVVDDSQLPKDRFSAERLKGVDSTLKIQPAKLEDSAVYLCASSRDREGGYTFGSGTRLTVV.

The V call is TRBV12-5, the J call TRBJ1-1; D uncertain. Trimming took 4 bases from V and 1 from J, leaving 10 bases between them. This CDR3 region has 14 residues. Germline CDR1 LGHNT, CDR2 FRNRAP. The chain's CDR3 is CASGSSTTNTEAFF. The DNA of the CDR3 is TGTGCTAGTGGTTCTTCGACGACGAACACTGAAGCTTTCTTT.